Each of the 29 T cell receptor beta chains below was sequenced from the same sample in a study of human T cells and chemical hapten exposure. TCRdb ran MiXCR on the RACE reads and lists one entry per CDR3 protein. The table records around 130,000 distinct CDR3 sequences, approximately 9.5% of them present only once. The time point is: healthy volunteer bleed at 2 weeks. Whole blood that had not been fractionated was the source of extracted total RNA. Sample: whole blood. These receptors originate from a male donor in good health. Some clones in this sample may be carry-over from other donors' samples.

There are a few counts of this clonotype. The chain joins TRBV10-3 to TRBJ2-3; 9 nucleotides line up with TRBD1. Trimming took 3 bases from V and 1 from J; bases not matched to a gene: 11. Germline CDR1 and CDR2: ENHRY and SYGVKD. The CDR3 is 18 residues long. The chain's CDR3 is CAISDGTGSRGRTDTQYF. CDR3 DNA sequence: TGTGCCATCAGTGACGGGACAGGGTCCCGAGGCCGCACAGATACGCAGTATTTT.

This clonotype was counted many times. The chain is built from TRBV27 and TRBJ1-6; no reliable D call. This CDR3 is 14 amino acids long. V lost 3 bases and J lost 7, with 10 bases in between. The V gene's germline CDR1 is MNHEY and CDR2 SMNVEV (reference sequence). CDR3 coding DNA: TGTGCCAGCAGTTTCAGGATGGGCAATTCACCCCTCCACTTT. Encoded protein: CASSFRMGNSPLHF.

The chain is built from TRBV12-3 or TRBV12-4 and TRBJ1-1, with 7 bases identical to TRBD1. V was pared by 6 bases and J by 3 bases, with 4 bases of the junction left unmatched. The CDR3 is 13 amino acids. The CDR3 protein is CASRPGGDTEAFF. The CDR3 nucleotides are TGTGCCAGCAGGCCAGGGGGAGACACTGAAGCTTTCTTT.

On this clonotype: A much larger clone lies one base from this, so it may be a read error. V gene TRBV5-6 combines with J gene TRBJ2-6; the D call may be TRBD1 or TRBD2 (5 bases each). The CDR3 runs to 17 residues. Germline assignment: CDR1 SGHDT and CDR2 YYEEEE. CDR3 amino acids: CASSLAGLSSGANVPTF. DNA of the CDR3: TGTGCCAGCAGCCTGGCAGGACTGTCCTCTGGGGCCAACGTCCCGACTTTC.

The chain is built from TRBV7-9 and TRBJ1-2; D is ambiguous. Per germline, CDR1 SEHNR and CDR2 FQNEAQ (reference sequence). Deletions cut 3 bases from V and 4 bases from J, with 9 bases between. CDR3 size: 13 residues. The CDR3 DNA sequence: TGTGCCAGCAGCTTGGCCAGCCTCTATGGCTACACCTTC. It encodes CASSLASLYGYTF.

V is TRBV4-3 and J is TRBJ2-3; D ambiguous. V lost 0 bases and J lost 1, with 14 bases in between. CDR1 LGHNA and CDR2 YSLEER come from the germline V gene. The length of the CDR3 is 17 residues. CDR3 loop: CASSQDLAERGTDTQYF. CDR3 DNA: TGCGCCAGCAGCCAAGATTTGGCAGAAAGGGGCACAGATACGCAGTATTTT.

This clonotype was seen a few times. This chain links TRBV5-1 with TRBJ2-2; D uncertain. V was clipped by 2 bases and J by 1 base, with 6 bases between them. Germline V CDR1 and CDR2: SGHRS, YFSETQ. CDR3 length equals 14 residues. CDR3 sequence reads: CASSFPENTGELFF. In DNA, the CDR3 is TGCGCCAGCAGCTTTCCAGAGAACACCGGGGAGCTGTTTTTT.

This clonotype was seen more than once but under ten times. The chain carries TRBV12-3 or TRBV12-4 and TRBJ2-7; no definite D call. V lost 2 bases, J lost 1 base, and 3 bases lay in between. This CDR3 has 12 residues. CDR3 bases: TGTGCCAGCAGTTTATGGTCCTACGAGCAGTACTTC. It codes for CASSLWSYEQYF.

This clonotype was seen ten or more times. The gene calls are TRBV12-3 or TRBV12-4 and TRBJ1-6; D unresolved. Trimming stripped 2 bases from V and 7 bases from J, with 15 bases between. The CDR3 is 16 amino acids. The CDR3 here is CASSLWDIVQNSPLHF. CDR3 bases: TGTGCCAGCAGTTTATGGGATATCGTTCAAAATTCACCCCTCCACTTT.

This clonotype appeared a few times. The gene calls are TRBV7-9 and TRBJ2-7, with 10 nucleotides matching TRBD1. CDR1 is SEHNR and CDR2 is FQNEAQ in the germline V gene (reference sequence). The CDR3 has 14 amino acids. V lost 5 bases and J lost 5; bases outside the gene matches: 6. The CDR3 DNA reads TGTGCCAGCAGCGCATCCGGGACAGGGGACGAGCAGTACTTC. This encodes CASSASGTGDEQYF.

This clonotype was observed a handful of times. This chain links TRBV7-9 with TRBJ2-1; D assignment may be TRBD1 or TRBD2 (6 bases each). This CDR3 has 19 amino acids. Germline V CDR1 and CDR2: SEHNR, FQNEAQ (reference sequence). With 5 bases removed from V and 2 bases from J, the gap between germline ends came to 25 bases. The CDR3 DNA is TGTGCCAGCAGCGGGGGGCAGGGTACGGGCCCTACTACCTACAATGAGCAGTTCTTC. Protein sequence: CASSGGQGTGPTTYNEQFF.

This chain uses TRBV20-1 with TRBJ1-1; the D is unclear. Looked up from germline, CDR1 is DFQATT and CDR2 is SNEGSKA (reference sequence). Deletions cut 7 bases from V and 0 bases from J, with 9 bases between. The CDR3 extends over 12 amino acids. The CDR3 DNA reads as TGCAGTGTTTTTGGCGTGAACACTGAAGCTTTCTTT. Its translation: CSVFGVNTEAFF.

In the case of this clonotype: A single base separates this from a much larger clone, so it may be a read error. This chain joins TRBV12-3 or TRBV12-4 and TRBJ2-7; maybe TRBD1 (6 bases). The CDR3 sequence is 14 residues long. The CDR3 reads CASSSADSQVEHYF. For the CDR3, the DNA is TGTGCCAGCAGTTCCGCGGACAGCCAGGTCGAGCATTACTTC.

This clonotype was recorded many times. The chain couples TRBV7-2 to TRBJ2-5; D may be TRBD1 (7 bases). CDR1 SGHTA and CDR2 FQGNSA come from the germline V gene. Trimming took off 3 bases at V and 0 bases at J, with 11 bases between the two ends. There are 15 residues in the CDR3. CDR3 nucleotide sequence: TGTGCCAGCAGCTTTGGCGGGACAGACCAAGAGACCCAGTACTTC. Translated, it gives CASSFGGTDQETQYF. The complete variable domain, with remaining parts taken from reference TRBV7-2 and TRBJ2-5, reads GAGVSQSPSNKVTEKGKDVELRCDPISGHTALYWYRQSLGQGLEFLIYFQGNSAPDKSGLPSDRFSAERTGGSVSTLTIQRTQQEDSAVYLCASSFGGTDQETQYFGPGTRLLVL.

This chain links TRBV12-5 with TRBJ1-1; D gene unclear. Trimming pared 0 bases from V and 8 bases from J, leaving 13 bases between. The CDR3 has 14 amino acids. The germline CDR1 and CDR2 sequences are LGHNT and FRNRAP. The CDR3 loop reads CASGLVPPLREAFF. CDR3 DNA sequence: TGTGCTAGTGGTTTGGTACCACCACTGCGCGAAGCTTTCTTT.

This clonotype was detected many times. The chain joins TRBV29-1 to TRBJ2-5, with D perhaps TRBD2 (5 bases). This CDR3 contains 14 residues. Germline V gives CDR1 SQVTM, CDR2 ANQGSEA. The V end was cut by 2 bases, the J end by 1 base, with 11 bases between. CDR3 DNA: TGCAGCGTTGAAAAGGCCGGGGTCCAAGAGACCCAGTACTTC. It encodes CSVEKAGVQETQYF.

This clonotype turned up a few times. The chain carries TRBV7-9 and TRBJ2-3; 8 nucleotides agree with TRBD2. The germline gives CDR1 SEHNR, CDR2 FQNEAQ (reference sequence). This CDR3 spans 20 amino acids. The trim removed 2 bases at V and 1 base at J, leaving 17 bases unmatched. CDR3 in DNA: TGTGCCAGCAGCTTAAGGAAAAGAGCGGGAGATCCACCTGGCACAGATACGCAGTATTTT. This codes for CASSLRKRAGDPPGTDTQYF.

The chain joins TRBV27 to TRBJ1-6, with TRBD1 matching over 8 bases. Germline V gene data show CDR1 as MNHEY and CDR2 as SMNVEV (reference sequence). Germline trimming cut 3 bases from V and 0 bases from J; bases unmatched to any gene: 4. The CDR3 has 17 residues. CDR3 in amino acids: CASSFTGGSSYNSPLHF. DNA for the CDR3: TGTGCCAGCAGTTTCACAGGGGGGAGCTCCTATAATTCACCCCTCCACTTT.

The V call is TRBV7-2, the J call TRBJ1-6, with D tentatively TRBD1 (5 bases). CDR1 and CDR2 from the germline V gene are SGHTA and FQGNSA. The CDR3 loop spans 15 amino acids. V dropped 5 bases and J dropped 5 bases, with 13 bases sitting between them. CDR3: CASSRGTADNSPLHF. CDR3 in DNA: TGTGCCAGCAGCCGGGGGACTGCAGATAATTCACCCCTCCACTTT.

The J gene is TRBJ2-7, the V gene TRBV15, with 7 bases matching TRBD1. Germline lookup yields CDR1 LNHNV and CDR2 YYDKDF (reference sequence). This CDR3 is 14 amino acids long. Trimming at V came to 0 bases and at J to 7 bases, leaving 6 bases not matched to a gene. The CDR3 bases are TGTGCCACCAGCAGAGATTTGACAGGGAGAGAGCAGTACTTC. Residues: CATSRDLTGREQYF.

Written as DNA, the CDR3 is TGTGCCAGCAGCTTAGCAGATCACGGGATATACGAGCAGTACTTC. It yields the protein CASSLADHGIYEQYF. The rearrangement joins TRBV7-9 to TRBJ2-7; D may be TRBD2 (5 bases). The CDR3 length is 15 residues. The ends were cut back, 0 bases at V and 4 bases at J, with 13 bases in the middle. CDR1 is SEHNR, CDR2 FQNEAQ, per germline (reference sequence).

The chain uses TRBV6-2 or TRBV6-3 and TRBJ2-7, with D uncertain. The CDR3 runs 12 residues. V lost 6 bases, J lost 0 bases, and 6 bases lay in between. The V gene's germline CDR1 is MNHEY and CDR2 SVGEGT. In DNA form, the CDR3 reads TGTGCCAGCAGCAAAAGCTCCTACGAGCAGTACTTC. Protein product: CASSKSSYEQYF.

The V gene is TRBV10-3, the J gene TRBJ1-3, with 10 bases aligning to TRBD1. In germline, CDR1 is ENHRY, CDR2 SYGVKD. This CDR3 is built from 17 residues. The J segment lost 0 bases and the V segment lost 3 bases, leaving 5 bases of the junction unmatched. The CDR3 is CAISDPGQGGSGNTIYF. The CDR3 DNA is TGTGCCATCAGTGATCCCGGACAGGGGGGCTCTGGAAACACCATATATTTT.

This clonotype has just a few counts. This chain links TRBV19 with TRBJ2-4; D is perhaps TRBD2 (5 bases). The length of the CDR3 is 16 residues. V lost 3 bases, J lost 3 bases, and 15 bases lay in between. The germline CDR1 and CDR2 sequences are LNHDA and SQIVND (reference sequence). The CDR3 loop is CASSMVTLRDKNIQYF. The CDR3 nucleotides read TGTGCCAGTAGTATGGTGACCCTCCGGGACAAAAACATTCAGTACTTC.

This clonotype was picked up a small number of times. This CDR3 is CSVEDRRGSSGNTIYF. CDR3 nucleotides: TGCAGCGTTGAAGATAGGAGGGGCTCCTCTGGAAACACCATATATTTT. The rearrangement joins TRBV29-1 to TRBJ1-3, with a weak D call TRBD1 (5 bases). Germline V gives CDR1 SQVTM, CDR2 ANQGSEA. This CDR3 comprises 16 residues. V gave up 0 bases and J gave up 0 bases, with 12 bases separating them. The variable domain in full, with the rest retrieved from reference TRBV29-1 and TRBJ1-3, is SAVISQKPSRDICQRGTSLTIQCQVDSQVTMMFWYRQQPGQSLTLIATANQGSEATYESGFVIDKFPISRPNLTFSTLTVSNMSPEDSSIYLCSVEDRRGSSGNTIYFGEGSWLTVV.

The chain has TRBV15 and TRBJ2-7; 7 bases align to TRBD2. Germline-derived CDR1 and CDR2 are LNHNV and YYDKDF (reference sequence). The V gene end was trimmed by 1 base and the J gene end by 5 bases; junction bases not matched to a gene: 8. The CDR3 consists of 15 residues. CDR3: CATSRGDGGNDEQYF. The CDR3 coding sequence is TGTGCCACCAGCAGAGGGGACGGGGGGAACGACGAGCAGTACTTC.

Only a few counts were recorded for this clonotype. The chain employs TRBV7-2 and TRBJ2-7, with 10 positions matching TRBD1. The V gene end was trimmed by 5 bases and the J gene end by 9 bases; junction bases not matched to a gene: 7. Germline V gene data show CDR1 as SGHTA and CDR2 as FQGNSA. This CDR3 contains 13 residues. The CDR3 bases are TGTGCCAGCAGCGAGGGACAGGGGTCCGCGCAGTACTTC. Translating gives CASSEGQGSAQYF.

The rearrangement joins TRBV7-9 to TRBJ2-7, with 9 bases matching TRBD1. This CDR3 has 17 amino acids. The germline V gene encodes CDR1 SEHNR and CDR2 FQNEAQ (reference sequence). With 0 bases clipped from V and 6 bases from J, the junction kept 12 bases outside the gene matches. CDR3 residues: CASSLALGTGNGGEQYF. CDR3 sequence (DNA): TGTGCCAGCAGCTTAGCGCTCGGGACAGGGAACGGAGGCGAGCAGTACTTC.

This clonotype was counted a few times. CDR3 amino acids: CASRGAGGNYEQYF. CDR3 DNA sequence: TGTGCCAGCAGGGGAGCGGGAGGGAACTACGAGCAGTACTTC. The gene calls are TRBV7-9 and TRBJ2-7, with TRBD2 matching over 10 bases. The V and J ends lost 6 bases and 3 bases, in that order; junction bases with no gene match: 5. This CDR3 contains 14 residues. CDR1 SEHNR and CDR2 FQNEAQ come from the germline V gene (reference sequence).